The 27 T cell receptor beta chains in this list originate from one sample, sequenced in a study of OX40 agonist ivuxolimab in advanced cancers. Sequencing was performed with immunoSEQ multiplex PCR; in TCRdb, only in-frame clones are kept and a portion is missing. The sample consists of 61,000 or so clones, roughly four fifths of them appearing once. The material was CD4+ or CD8+ T cells sorted from blood, obtained in a trial of the OX40 agonist ivuxolimab. The receptors shown here come from an adult with an advanced solid tumor such as melanoma, head and neck, liver or kidney cancer.

This rearrangement joins TRBV7-6 to TRBJ2-7, with a weak D call TRBD1 (6 bases). The CDR3 extends over 15 amino acids. CDR1 and CDR2 (germline): SGHVS, FNYEAQ. Deletions cut 1 base from V and 4 bases from J, with 14 bases between. In DNA form, the CDR3 reads TGTGCCAGCAGCTTAGGAGAGGGAAGGGGGTACGAGCAGTACTTC. Amino acid sequence: CASSLGEGRGYEQYF.

By proportion, this clone is medium-sized. The V gene is TRBV7-5, the J gene TRBJ2-2; the table names TRBD1, a call not compared with the DNA. TRBV7-5 corresponds to a pseudogene. The CDR3 covers 16 residues. The CDR3 sequence is CARSKSRVGAAGELFF. CDR3 nucleotides: TGTGCCAGAAGCAAAAGTCGGGTGGGGGCGGCCGGGGAGCTGTTTTTT.

The chain combines TRBV28 with TRBJ1-5; D unclear. The CDR3 totals 16 residues. Looked up from germline, CDR1 is MDHEN and CDR2 is SYDVKM. The V gene lost 1 base and the J gene lost 4 bases, with 14 bases spanning the gap. The CDR3 sequence is CASSLFHMAGNQPQHF. In nucleotides, the CDR3 is TGTGCCAGCAGTTTATTTCACATGGCAGGTAATCAGCCCCAGCATTTT.

CDR3 nucleotide sequence: TGTGCCTGGTCCCGGTCAGGGAACTATGGCTACACCTTC. Translated, it gives CAWSRSGNYGYTF. The chain carries TRBV30 and TRBJ1-2; a possible D gene is TRBD1 (5 bases). The germline V gene encodes CDR1 GTSNPN and CDR2 SVGIG (reference sequence). The ends were cut back, 5 bases at V and 2 bases at J, with 12 bases in the middle. There are 13 residues in the CDR3.

V and J are TRBV11-2 and TRBJ1-6, with 8 bases identical to TRBD1. V shed 9 bases and J 0 bases; nucleotides not matched to a gene: 7. CDR1 is SGHAT and CDR2 is FQNNGV in the germline V gene. The CDR3 length is 16 residues. The CDR3 reads CARPQGASSYNSPLHF. The CDR3 DNA follows: TGTGCCAGGCCTCAGGGGGCCAGCTCCTATAATTCACCCCTCCACTTT. Variable domain in full (rest from reference TRBV11-2 and TRBJ1-6): EAGVAQSPRYKIIEKRQSVAFWCNPISGHATLYWYQQILGQGPKLLIQFQNNGVVDDSQLPKDRFSAERLKGVDSTLKIQPAKLEDSAVYLCARPQGASSYNSPLHFGNGTRLTVT.

The chain carries TRBV6-1 and TRBJ2-5, with 8 positions matching TRBD1. V lost 4 bases and J lost 11; bases outside the gene matches: 6. Germline V gene sequence: CDR1 MNHNS, CDR2 SASEGT. The CDR3 extends over 12 amino acids. The CDR3 loop reads CASSGDRPEQYF. The CDR3 region has the DNA TGTGCCAGCAGTGGGGACAGGCCTGAGCAGTACTTC.

CDR3 bases: TGTGCCAGCAGCTCAAGCTCTAGCTCTCTGGAGACCCAGTACTTC. This gives the protein CASSSSSSSLETQYF. The chain uses TRBV7-9 and TRBJ2-5; the D gene is possibly TRBD2 (5 bases). CDR3 length equals 15 residues. Germline lookup yields CDR1 SEHNR and CDR2 FQNEAQ (reference sequence). The ends were cut back, 4 bases at V and 5 bases at J, with 17 bases in the middle.

This sequence joins TRBV7-2 and TRBJ2-7; D might be TRBD2 (6 bases). The germline CDR1 and CDR2 sequences are SGHTA and FQGNSA. Trimming pared 1 base from V and 6 bases from J, leaving 16 bases between. This CDR3 has 15 residues. CDR3 residues: CASSLGQGGIGEQYF. The CDR3 DNA reads as TGTGCCAGCAGCTTAGGGCAGGGAGGAATCGGCGAGCAGTACTTC.

The chain combines TRBV7-2 with TRBJ1-6; 8 bases align to TRBD1. The CDR3 spans 18 residues. The V gene end was trimmed by 3 bases and the J gene end by 6 bases; junction bases not matched to a gene: 13. In germline, CDR1 is SGHTA, CDR2 FQGNSA. The CDR3 DNA reads TGTGCCAGCAGCTTGCTATGGGACAGGTTATCTGCTAATTCACCCCTCCACTTT. Translated, it gives CASSLLWDRLSANSPLHF.

Worth noting for this clone: One end of the junction is discordant with germline, which a read error may explain. The genes are TRBV5-4 and TRBJ2-5; 11 nucleotides match TRBD2. Germline loops: CDR1 SGHNT, CDR2 YYREEE (reference sequence). The CDR3 extends over 17 amino acids. The CDR3 is CASSLGASGGILETQYF. The CDR3 DNA reads TGTGCCAGCAGTTTGGGGGCTAGCGGGGGGATCCTGGAGACCCAGTACTTC.

This chain connects TRBV19 to TRBJ2-1; 15 positions agree with TRBD2. With V trimmed by 2 bases and J by 9 bases, 26 bases remained unmatched. This CDR3 has 23 amino acids. Germline CDR1 and CDR2: LNHDA and SQIVND (reference sequence). The CDR3 spells CASSISPPAAGLGLAGGQSEQFF. For the CDR3, the DNA is TGTGCCAGTAGTATATCGCCGCCGGCCGCCGGCCTCGGACTAGCGGGGGGGCAAAGTGAGCAGTTCTTC. The full variable domain, rest sourced from reference TRBV19 and TRBJ2-1, is DGGITQSPKYLFRKEGQNVTLSCEQNLNHDAMYWYRQDPGQGLRLIYYSQIVNDFQKGDIAEGYSVSREKKESFPLTVTSAQKNPTAFYLCASSISPPAAGLGLAGGQSEQFFGPGTRLTVL.

The V gene is TRBV2, the J gene TRBJ2-4; no clear D. The CDR3 totals 10 residues. Germline CDR1 is SNHLY and CDR2 is FYNNEI. Trimming stripped 3 bases from V and 9 bases from J, with 3 bases between. Here the CDR3 reads CASSDVIQYF. CDR3 DNA sequence: TGTGCCAGCAGTGACGTCATTCAGTACTTC.

CDR3 sequence reads: CASSQWTGASEQYF. CDR3 in DNA: TGTGCCAGCAGCCAATGGACAGGGGCAAGCGAGCAGTACTTC. The chain recombines TRBV14 with TRBJ2-7; 9 positions match TRBD1. The trim removed 2 bases at V and 6 bases at J, leaving 5 bases unmatched. The CDR3 is made up of 14 amino acids. CDR1 is SGHDN, CDR2 FVKESK, per germline.

The V and J genes are TRBV5-1 and TRBJ1-3; D is unclear. The CDR3 consists of 14 residues. V was shortened by 0 bases and J by 1 base, with 5 bases between the two germline ends. Germline V gene data show CDR1 as SGHRS and CDR2 as YFSETQ. This CDR3 is CASSLERSGNTIYF. The DNA of the CDR3 is TGCGCCAGCAGCTTGGAGAGGTCTGGAAACACCATATATTTT.

V and J are TRBV29-1 and TRBJ1-5; maybe TRBD1 (5 bases). Trimming stripped 7 bases from V and 1 base from J, with 14 bases between. Germline V lookup: CDR1 SQVTM, CDR2 ANQGSEA. The CDR3 runs to 14 residues. The CDR3 bases are TGCAGCGCCCAACCTGGGGACAGCAATCAGCCCCAGCATTTT. It specifies CSAQPGDSNQPQHF.

The chain is built from TRBV27 and TRBJ1-2; 8 nucleotides match TRBD1. Germline assignment: CDR1 MNHEY and CDR2 SMNVEV (reference sequence). V gave up 11 bases and J gave up 4 bases; unmatched junction bases: 12. This CDR3 region has 14 residues. The CDR3 loop is CAPPLGQAPYGYTF. In nucleotides, the CDR3 is TGTGCCCCCCCCTTGGGACAGGCCCCCTATGGCTACACCTTC.

V and J are TRBV28 and TRBJ2-7; D ambiguous. Germline CDR1 and CDR2: MDHEN and SYDVKM. The CDR3 spans 19 residues. V shed 3 bases and J shed 1 base, with 25 bases lying between them. CDR3: CASSFVLTTTEINSYEQYF. The CDR3 DNA follows: TGTGCCAGCAGTTTCGTCCTAACAACGACGGAGATTAATTCCTACGAGCAGTACTTC.

The J gene is TRBJ1-5, the V gene TRBV6-5, with D perhaps TRBD1 (6 bases). The CDR3 is made up of 15 amino acids. Trimming pared 6 bases from V and 2 bases from J, leaving 14 bases between. Germline V gives CDR1 MNHEY, CDR2 SVGAGI. Here the CDR3 reads CASRSGAYGNQPQHF. As DNA, the CDR3 is TGTGCCAGCAGGTCGGGGGCATACGGCAATCAGCCCCAGCATTTT.

This chain uses TRBV10-3 with TRBJ1-6; possibly TRBD1 for D (6 bases). CDR1 is ENHRY and CDR2 is SYGVKD in the germline V gene. Trimming stripped 0 bases from V and 7 bases from J, with 7 bases between. The CDR3 consists of 14 residues. DNA for the CDR3: TGTGCCATCAGTGAGTCGAGGGGGAATTCACCCCTCCACTTT. Translated: CAISESRGNSPLHF.

Details on this clone: Other DNA sequences from this sample encode an identical CDR3 as well. V is TRBV19 and J is TRBJ2-3; TRBD1 aligns across 10 bases. Germline V gene lookup returns CDR1 LNHDA and CDR2 SQIVND (reference sequence). The CDR3 spans 14 residues. V lost 3 bases, J lost 6 bases, and 3 bases stayed unmatched. Here the CDR3 reads CASSIGQGVDTQYF. The CDR3 bases are TGTGCCAGTAGTATTGGACAGGGGGTGGATACGCAGTATTTT. The variable domain in full, with the rest retrieved from reference TRBV19 and TRBJ2-3, is DGGITQSPKYLFRKEGQNVTLSCEQNLNHDAMYWYRQDPGQGLRLIYYSQIVNDFQKGDIAEGYSVSREKKESFPLTVTSAQKNPTAFYLCASSIGQGVDTQYFGPGTRLTVL.

The V gene is TRBV30, the J gene TRBJ2-5, with D hard to call. CDR3 length: 12 amino acids. Germline values: CDR1 GTSNPN, CDR2 SVGIG (reference sequence). The V gene lost 7 bases and the J gene lost 3 bases, with 12 bases spanning the gap. The chain's CDR3 is CASTSQKETQYF. The CDR3 region has the DNA TGTGCCTCCACGAGCCAGAAAGAGACCCAGTACTTC. The entire variable domain, with the rest obtained from reference TRBV30 and TRBJ2-5, is as follows: SQTIHQWPATLVQPVGSPLSLECTVEGTSNPNLYWYRQAAGRGLQLLFYSVGIGQISSEVPQNLSASRPQDRQFILSSKKLLLSDSGFYLCASTSQKETQYFGPGTRLLVL.

The chain recombines TRBV7-3 with TRBJ2-3; D remains ambiguous. Trimming cost V 0 bases and J 2 bases, with 6 bases left between them. Germline CDR1 SGHTA, CDR2 FQGTGA. This CDR3 has 14 amino acids. CDR3 nucleotide sequence: TGTGCCAGCAGCTTAACAGTCAACACAGATACGCAGTATTTT. It encodes CASSLTVNTDTQYF.

The V call is TRBV19, the J call TRBJ1-2, with D possibly being TRBD1 (6 bases). Germline CDR1 and CDR2: LNHDA and SQIVND (reference sequence). CDR3 length: 13 residues. The germline V and J ends were trimmed by 5 bases and 3 bases, with 10 bases remaining between them. The CDR3 nucleotides are TGTGCCAGTAGTGCAGGGGTGGACTATGGCTACACCTTC. Encoded protein: CASSAGVDYGYTF. Full variable domain (remainder filled in from reference TRBV19 and TRBJ1-2): DGGITQSPKYLFRKEGQNVTLSCEQNLNHDAMYWYRQDPGQGLRLIYYSQIVNDFQKGDIAEGYSVSREKKESFPLTVTSAQKNPTAFYLCASSAGVDYGYTFGSGTRLTVV.

V gene TRBV7-9 combines with J gene TRBJ2-1, with D possibly called TRBD1 or TRBD2 (6 bases each). V shed 1 base and J shed 8 bases, with 15 bases lying between them. This CDR3 spans 15 amino acids. Germline V gene sequence: CDR1 SEHNR, CDR2 FQNEAQ (reference sequence). Here the CDR3 reads CASSLDLGGWDEQFF. Written as DNA, the CDR3 is TGTGCCAGCAGCTTAGACCTCGGGGGCTGGGATGAGCAGTTCTTC.

This clone showed up just a few times. V is TRBV5-4 and J is TRBJ2-2; 12 nucleotides match TRBD2. Unmatched junction bases numbered 1, after V lost 2 bases and J lost 5 bases. The CDR3 is 15 amino acids. Germline V CDR1 and CDR2: SGHNT, YYREEE (reference sequence). CDR3 loop: CASSLGLAGTGELFF. CDR3 coding DNA: TGTGCCAGCAGCTTAGGACTAGCGGGGACCGGGGAGCTGTTTTTT.

The chain combines TRBV6-6 with TRBJ1-2; 7 nucleotides agree with TRBD1. CDR3 length equals 16 residues. J lost 2 bases, V lost 2 bases, and 8 bases had no gene match. Germline loops: CDR1 MNHNY, CDR2 SVGAGI (reference sequence). CDR3 sequence: CASSYPLEGGNYGYTF. The CDR3 region has the DNA TGTGCCAGCAGTTACCCCCTCGAAGGGGGCAACTATGGCTACACCTTC.

This chain links TRBV5-1 with TRBJ2-3; no clear D. The CDR3 totals 14 residues. Germline V lookup: CDR1 SGHRS, CDR2 YFSETQ. Trimming took 6 bases from V and 4 from J, leaving 15 bases between them. The CDR3 coding sequence is TGCGCCAGCACTTTCAGGTCAAATTCAGATACGCAGTATTTT. Amino acids: CASTFRSNSDTQYF.